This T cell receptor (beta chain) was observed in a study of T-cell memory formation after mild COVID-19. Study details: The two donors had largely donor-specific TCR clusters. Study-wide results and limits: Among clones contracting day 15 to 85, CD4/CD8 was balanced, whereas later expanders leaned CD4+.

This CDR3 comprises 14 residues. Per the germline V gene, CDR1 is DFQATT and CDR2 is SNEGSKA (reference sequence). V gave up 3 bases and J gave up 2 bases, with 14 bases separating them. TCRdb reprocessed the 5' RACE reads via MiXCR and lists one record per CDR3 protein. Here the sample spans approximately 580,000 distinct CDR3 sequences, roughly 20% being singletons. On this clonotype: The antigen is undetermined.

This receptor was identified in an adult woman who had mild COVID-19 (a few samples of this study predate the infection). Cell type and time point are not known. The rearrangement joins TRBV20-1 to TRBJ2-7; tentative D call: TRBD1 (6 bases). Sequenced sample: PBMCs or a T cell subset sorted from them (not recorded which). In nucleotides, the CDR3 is TGCAGTGCTAGCCGAGCAAGGGGGACCTACGAGCAGTACTTC. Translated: CSASRARGTYEQYF.